Reported below is one T cell receptor (beta chain). The antigen is undetermined. This sample is drawn from a study of blood T cells in healthy people across ages. Overall study results and limits: Among long-lived donors, naive CD4+ cells were more numerous and diversity higher than in aged donors.

Germline CDR1 and CDR2: MNHEY and SMNVEV (reference sequence). V was clipped by 4 bases and J by 0 bases, with 7 bases between them. The CDR3 runs to 15 residues. Those donating, healthy Caucasian individuals from Russia, were aged roughly 6 to 100. Then a second PCR, running about 6 to 11 cycles, was carried out with a sample-barcoded 5' primer and a J-beta primer mix. Each cDNA molecule carried a tag from a template-switch adaptor that contained 12 random nucleotides. TCRdb passed the 5' RACE reads through MiXCR, listing each CDR3 protein once. Among 1 million or so distinct CDR3 sequences listed, 45% were seen once.

The sample taken for sequencing was blood. The chain joins TRBV27 to TRBJ2-6; D is unresolved. This receptor was obtained from a woman aged 55-70 years in good health. CDR3: CASSSWGSGANVLTF. In DNA form, the CDR3 reads TGTGCCAGCAGTTCCTGGGGCTCTGGGGCCAACGTCCTGACTTTC.